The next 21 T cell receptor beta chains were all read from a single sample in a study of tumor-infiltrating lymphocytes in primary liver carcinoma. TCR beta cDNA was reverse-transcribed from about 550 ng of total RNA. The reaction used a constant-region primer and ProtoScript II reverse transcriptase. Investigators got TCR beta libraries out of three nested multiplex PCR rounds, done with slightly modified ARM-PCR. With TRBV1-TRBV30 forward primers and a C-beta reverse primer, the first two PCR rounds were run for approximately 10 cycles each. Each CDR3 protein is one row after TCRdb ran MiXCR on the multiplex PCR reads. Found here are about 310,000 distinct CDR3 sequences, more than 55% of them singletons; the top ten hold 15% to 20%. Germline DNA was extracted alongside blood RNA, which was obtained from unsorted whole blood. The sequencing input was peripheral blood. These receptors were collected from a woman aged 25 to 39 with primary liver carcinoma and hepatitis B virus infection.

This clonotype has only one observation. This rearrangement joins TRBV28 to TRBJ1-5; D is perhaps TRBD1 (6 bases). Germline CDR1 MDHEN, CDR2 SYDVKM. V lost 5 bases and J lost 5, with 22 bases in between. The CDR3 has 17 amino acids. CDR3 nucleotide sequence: TGTGCCAGCAGTAGAATAGGGGGACCGGACGCTTATCAGCCCCAGCATTTT. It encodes CASSRIGGPDAYQPQHF. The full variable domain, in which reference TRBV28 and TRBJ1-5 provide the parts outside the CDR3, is DVKVTQSSRYLVKRTGEKVFLECVQDMDHENMFWYRQDPGLGLRLIYFSYDVKMKEKGDIPEGYSVSREKKERFSLILESASTNQTSMYLCASSRIGGPDAYQPQHFGDGTRLSIL.

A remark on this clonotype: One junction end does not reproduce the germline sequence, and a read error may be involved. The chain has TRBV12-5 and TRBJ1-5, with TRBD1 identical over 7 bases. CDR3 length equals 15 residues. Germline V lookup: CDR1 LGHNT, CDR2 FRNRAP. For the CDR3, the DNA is TGTGCTAGTGGTTTCATAGGACAGGCCAATCAGCCCCGGCATTTT. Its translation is CASGFIGQANQPRHF.

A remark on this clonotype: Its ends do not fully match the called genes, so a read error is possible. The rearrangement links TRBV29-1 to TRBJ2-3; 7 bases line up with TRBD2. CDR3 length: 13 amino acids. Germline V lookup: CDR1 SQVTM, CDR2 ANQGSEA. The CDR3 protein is CNVVGGSTDTQYF. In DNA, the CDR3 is TGCAACGTTGTGGGCGGGAGCACAGATACGCAATATTTT.

CDR3 region: CASSEDKNYGYTF. The CDR3 bases are TGCGCCAGCAGCGAGGACAAGAACTATGGCTACACCTTC. The chain employs TRBV5-1 and TRBJ1-2; TRBD1 might be the D (5 bases). Looked up from germline, CDR1 is SGHRS and CDR2 is YFSETQ. The CDR3 runs 13 residues. Between the trimmed V and J ends, which lost 4 bases and 2 bases, there was a span of 9 bases.

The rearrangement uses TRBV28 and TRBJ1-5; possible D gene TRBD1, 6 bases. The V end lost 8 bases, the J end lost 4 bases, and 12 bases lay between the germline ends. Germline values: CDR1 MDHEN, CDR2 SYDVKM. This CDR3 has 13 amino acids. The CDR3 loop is CASSGQLNQPQHF. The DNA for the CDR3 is TGTGCCAGCTCGGGACAACTGAATCAGCCCCAGCATTTT.

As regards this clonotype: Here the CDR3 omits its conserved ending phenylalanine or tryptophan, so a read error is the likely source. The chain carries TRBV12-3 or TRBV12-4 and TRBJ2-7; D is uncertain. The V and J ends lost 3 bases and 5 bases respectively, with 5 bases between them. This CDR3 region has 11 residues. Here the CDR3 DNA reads TGTGCCAGCAGTTTTCACCACGAGCAGTACCTC. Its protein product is CASSFHHEQYL.

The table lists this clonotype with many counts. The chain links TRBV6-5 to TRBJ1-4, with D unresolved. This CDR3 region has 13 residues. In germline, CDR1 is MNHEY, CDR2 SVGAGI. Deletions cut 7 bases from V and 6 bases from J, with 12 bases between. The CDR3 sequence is CASKRQNDEKLFF. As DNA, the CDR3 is TGTGCCAGCAAGAGGCAGAACGATGAAAAACTGTTTTTT.

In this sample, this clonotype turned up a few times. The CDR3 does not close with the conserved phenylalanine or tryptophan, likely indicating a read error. The CDR3 sequence: CASSFSGGQETQYY. CDR3 in DNA: TGTGCTAGCAGCTTCAGCGGGGGACAAGAGACCCAGTACTAC. V is TRBV11-2 and J is TRBJ2-5; the match to TRBD2 covers 8 bases. The CDR3 is 14 amino acids. Germline CDR1 is SGHAT and CDR2 is FQNNGV.

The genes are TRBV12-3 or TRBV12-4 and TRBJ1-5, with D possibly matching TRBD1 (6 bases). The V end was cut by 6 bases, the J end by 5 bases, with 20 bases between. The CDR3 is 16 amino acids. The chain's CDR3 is CASSRSDMGADQPQHF. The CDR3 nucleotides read TGTGCCAGCAGCCGATCAGATATGGGGGCCGATCAGCCCCAGCATTTT.

CDR3: CASLPGLAGEWPYNEQFF. In nucleotides, the CDR3 is TGTGCCAGCTTACCGGGACTAGCGGGAGAATGGCCCTACAATGAGCAGTTCTTC. The V call is TRBV7-9, the J call TRBJ2-1; 14 nucleotides agree with TRBD2. The CDR3 sequence is 18 residues long. Trimming took 8 bases from V and 2 from J; bases not matched to a gene: 11. The germline V gene encodes CDR1 SEHNR and CDR2 FQNEAQ (reference sequence).

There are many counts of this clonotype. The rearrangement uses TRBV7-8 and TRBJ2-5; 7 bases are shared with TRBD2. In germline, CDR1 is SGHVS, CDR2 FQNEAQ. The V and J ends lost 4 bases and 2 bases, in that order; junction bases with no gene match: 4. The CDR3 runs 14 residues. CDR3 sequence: CASSYYSGQETQYF. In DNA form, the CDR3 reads TGTGCCAGCAGCTACTATAGCGGGCAAGAGACCCAGTACTTC.

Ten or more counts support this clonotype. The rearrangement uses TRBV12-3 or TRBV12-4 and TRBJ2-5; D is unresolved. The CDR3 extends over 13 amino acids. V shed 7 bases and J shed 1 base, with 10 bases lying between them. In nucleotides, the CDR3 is TGTGCCAGCACCAGACACAGCCAAGAGACCCAGTACTTC. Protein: CASTRHSQETQYF.

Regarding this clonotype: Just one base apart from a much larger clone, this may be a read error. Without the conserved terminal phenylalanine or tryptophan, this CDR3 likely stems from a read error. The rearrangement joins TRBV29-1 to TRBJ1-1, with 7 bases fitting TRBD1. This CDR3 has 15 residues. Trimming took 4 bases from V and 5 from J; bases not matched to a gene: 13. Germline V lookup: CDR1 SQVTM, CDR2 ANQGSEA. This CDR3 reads CSVGSGGGGSTEAFL. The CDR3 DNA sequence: TGCAGCGTTGGATCCGGAGGAGGGGGCTCTACTGAAGCTTTCCTT.

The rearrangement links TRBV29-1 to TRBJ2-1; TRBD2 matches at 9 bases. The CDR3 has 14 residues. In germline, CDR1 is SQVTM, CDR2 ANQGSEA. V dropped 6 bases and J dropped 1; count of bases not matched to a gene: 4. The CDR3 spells CSVAAGGSYNEQFF. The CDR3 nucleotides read TGCAGCGTGGCAGCGGGAGGTTCCTACAATGAGCAGTTCTTC.

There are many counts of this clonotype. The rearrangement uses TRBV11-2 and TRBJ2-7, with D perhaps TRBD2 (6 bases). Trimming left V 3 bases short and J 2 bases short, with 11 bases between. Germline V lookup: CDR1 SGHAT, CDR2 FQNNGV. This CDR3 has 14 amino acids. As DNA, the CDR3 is TGTGCCAGCAGCTTCGGGGGAGTACCCTACGAGCAGTACTTC. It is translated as CASSFGGVPYEQYF.

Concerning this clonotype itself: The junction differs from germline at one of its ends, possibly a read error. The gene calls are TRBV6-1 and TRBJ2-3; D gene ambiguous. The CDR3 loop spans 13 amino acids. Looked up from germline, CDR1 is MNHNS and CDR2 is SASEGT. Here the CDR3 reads CVSSRDFVDTQYF. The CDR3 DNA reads TGTGTCAGCAGTAGAGACTTCGTGGATACGCAGTATTTT.

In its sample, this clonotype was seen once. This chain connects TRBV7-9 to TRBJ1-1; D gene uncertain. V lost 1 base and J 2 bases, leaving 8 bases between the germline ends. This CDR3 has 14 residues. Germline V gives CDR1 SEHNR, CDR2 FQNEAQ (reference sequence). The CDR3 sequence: CASSLVGSNTEAFF. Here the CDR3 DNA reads TGTGCCAGCAGCTTAGTAGGGTCCAACACTGAAGCTTTCTTT.

The DNA for the CDR3 is TGTGCCAGCAGCCGTAGTATTTGGGCCGGGGAGCTGTTTTTT. It translates to CASSRSIWAGELFF. The chain carries TRBV12-3 or TRBV12-4 and TRBJ2-2; unclear D gene. The germline V and J ends were trimmed by 6 bases and 6 bases, with 14 bases remaining between them. This CDR3 comprises 14 residues.

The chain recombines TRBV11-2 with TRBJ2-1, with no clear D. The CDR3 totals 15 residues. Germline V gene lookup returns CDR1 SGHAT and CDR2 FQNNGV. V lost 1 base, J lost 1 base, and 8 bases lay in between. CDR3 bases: TGTGCCAGCAGCTTAGGTATTCAGTCCTACAATGAGCAGTTCTTC. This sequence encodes CASSLGIQSYNEQFF.

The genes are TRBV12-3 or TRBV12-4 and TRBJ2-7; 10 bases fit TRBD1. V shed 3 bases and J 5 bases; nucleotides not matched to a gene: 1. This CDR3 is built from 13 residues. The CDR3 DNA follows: TGTGCCAGCAGTTTCGGGACAGGGGACGAGCAGTACTTC. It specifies CASSFGTGDEQYF.

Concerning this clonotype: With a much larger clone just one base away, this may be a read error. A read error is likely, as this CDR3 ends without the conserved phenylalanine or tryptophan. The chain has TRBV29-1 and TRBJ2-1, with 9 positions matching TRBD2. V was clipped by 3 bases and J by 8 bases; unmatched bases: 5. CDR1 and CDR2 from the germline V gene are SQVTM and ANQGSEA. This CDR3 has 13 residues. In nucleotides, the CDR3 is TGCAGCGTTGAGGCGGGAGGGCTCGATGAGCAGTTCCTC. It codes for CSVEAGGLDEQFL.